The 7 T cell receptor beta chains below all came from one sample that was sequenced in a study of cytomegalovirus exposure and HLA in healthy donors. A multiplex PCR was run with 60 Vbeta primers and 13 Jbeta primers. The assay was immunoSEQ multiplex PCR, and TCRdb's table has in-frame clones only and misses some. The sample records about 150,000 clones, around 79% being singletons. Material for sequencing was PBMCs. These receptors came from a human donor in good health.

J is TRBJ2-1 and V is TRBV13, with D possibly being TRBD2 (6 bases). V lost 0 bases and J 3 bases, leaving 12 bases between the germline ends. The CDR3 is 16 amino acids. The germline V gene has CDR1 PRHDT and CDR2 FYEKMQ (reference sequence). CDR3 sequence reads: CASSLGAGLGYNEQFF. The CDR3 DNA is TGTGCCAGCAGCTTAGGGGCGGGGCTCGGCTACAATGAGCAGTTCTTC.

V gene TRBV15 combines with J gene TRBJ1-5; D is ambiguous. Germline V gene sequence: CDR1 LNHNV, CDR2 YYDKDF (reference sequence). CDR3 size: 16 residues. The V gene lost 1 base and the J gene lost 2 bases, with 12 bases spanning the gap. CDR3 nucleotide sequence: TGTGCCACCAGCAGAGTGGAGGACCGTGGCAATCAGCCCCAGCATTTT. The encoded protein is CATSRVEDRGNQPQHF.

This clone was seen once. The chain recombines TRBV10-2 with TRBJ2-1; the match to TRBD1 covers 9 bases. The CDR3 extends over 13 amino acids. From germline, CDR1 is WSHSY and CDR2 SAAADI. Germline trimming cut 6 bases from V and 7 bases from J; bases unmatched to any gene: 4. The DNA for the CDR3 is TGCGCCAGCAGGGAGACAGGGGGTAATGAGCAGTTCTTC. Its protein product is CASRETGGNEQFF.

The rearrangement joins TRBV5-4 to TRBJ2-3; TRBD2 matches 15 bases. With V trimmed by 4 bases and J by 0 bases, 3 bases remained unmatched. CDR3 length: 17 amino acids. Germline CDR1 is SGHNT and CDR2 is YYREEE (reference sequence). CDR3 bases: TGTGCCAGCAGCCCCGGACTAGCGGGGGGGAGCACAGATACGCAGTATTTT. Its translation is CASSPGLAGGSTDTQYF.

This rearrangement joins TRBV6-5 to TRBJ2-1; unclear D gene. The CDR3 sequence is 14 residues long. CDR1 MNHEY and CDR2 SVGAGI come from the germline V gene. Between the trimmed V and J ends, which lost 4 bases and 2 bases, there was a span of 9 bases. CDR3 sequence reads: CASSSPGAYNEQFF. CDR3 coding DNA: TGTGCCAGCAGTTCCCCCGGAGCCTACAATGAGCAGTTCTTC.

The genes are TRBV6-1 and TRBJ1-1, with D possibly matching TRBD1 (5 bases). The V gene lost 6 bases and the J gene lost 6 bases, with 17 bases spanning the gap. The CDR3 is 14 amino acids. The germline V gene encodes CDR1 MNHNS and CDR2 SASEGT. The CDR3 reads CASSVLWGDAEAFF. The CDR3 nucleotides are TGTGCCAGCAGCGTCCTCTGGGGGGACGCTGAAGCTTTCTTT.

V gene TRBV4-2 combines with J gene TRBJ2-1; tentatively, D is TRBD1 (6 bases). The CDR3 is 16 amino acids. Germline V gene data show CDR1 as LGHNA and CDR2 as YNFKEQ. V was pared by 3 bases and J by 2 bases, with 14 bases between. The CDR3 sequence: CASSQVDSQPYNEQFF. For the CDR3, the DNA is TGTGCCAGCAGCCAGGTGGACAGTCAGCCCTACAATGAGCAGTTCTTC.